The clone carrying this TCR beta chain showed up many times. Documented time point: persistent/refractory GD, antithyroid drugs over 5 years with positive TRAb. Extracted PBMC RNA gave rise to the TCR library. One endocrinology department in Xi'an, China, was where patients came from. Building the TCR beta libraries relied on iRepertoire HTBI primers, and CDR3 regions underwent Arm-PCR. TCRdb itself ran the multiplex PCR reads through MiXCR, one entry per CDR3 protein. The data show about 470,000 distinct CDR3 sequences, with about 22% seen just once and 7% to 9% held by the top ten. The ends lost 7 bases at V and 1 base at J; junction bases unmatched: 4. This CDR3 spans 14 amino acids. The germline CDR1 and CDR2 sequences are SNHLY and FYNNEI. This specimen comes from a study of regulatory T cells in long-lasting Graves disease. Across the whole study: More than 5 years of antithyroid drugs with positive TSH receptor antibodies defined persistent Graves' disease.

This clonotype was obtained from a female donor with Graves disease. The V gene is TRBV2, the J gene TRBJ1-5; 7 nucleotides match TRBD1. The sample was peripheral blood mononuclear cells (PBMCs), taken when the disease was refractory, from a patient treated with antithyroid drugs. Written as DNA, the CDR3 is TGTGCCAGCAAGACAGGGACGAGCAATCAGCCCCAGCATTTT. Protein: CASKTGTSNQPQHF.